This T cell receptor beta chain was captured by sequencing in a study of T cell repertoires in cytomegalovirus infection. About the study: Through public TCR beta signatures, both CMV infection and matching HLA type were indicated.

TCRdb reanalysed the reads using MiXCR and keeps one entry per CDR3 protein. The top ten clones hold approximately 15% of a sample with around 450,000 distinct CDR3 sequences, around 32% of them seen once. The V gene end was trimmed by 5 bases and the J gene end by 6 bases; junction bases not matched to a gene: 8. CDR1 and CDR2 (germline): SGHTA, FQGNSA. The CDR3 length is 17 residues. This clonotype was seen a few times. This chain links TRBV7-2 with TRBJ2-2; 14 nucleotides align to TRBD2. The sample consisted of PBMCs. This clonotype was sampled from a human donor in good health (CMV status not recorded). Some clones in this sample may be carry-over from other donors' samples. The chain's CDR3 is CASSLLRLAGGPGELFF. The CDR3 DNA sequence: TGTGCCAGCAGCCTTCTGCGACTAGCGGGGGGGCCCGGGGAGCTGTTTTTT.